This T cell receptor (beta chain) was profiled in a study of chemoradiotherapy in HPV16-positive cancers. Notes on the study in general: HPV-specific T cells were functionally defined from only a couple of HPV16-positive patients. Better recurrence-free survival went with HPV-responsive T-cell expansion in HPV16-positive patients.

This clone was seen only a few times. Its target is not known. Samples were taken several times over chemoradiotherapy. Only in-frame clones appear in the TCRdb table, and some are missing; sequencing was by immunoSEQ multiplex PCR. The sample lists approximately 9,200 clones, approximately 72% occurring once. The V gene lost 5 bases and the J gene lost 2 bases, with 16 bases spanning the gap. This CDR3 is 15 amino acids long. The germline V gene encodes CDR1 SGHVS and CDR2 FQNEAQ. The receptor comes from a human donor with HPV-associated anogenital cancer. The chain carries TRBV7-8 and TRBJ2-7; D may match TRBD1 or TRBD2 (5 bases each). The sample in question was tumor tissue, obtained from a patient who underwent chemoradiotherapy. CDR3 sequence: CASSGGQGSPYEQYV. The CDR3 bases are TGTGCCAGCAGCGGCGGGCAGGGAAGTCCCTACGAGCAGTACGTC.